Following are 2 T cell receptor beta chains from one sample sequenced in a study of blood T cell repertoires in COVID-19 (dated by TCRdb to the early 2020s). The library was obtained by the immunoSEQ multiplex PCR assay. TCRdb re-hosts the immuneACCESS table, in-frame sequences only. Its copies lack some clones; in the studies checked, an unresolved V gene accounts for under half of them, and the cause for the rest is not known. In all, the sample holds 200,000 to 300,000 clones, and approximately 86% of those were seen once. The ten largest make up approximately 1.3% of the sample. The sample consisted of peripheral blood. The origin of the receptors is an elderly man with acute or convalescent COVID-19.

The V call is TRBV3-1 (or the pseudogene TRBV3-2), the J call TRBJ1-2, with 10 bases that match TRBD1. J gave up 4 bases and V 3 bases, and 17 bases lay outside the gene matches. Germline V CDR1 and CDR2: LGHDT, YNNKEL (reference sequence). The CDR3 is 19 amino acids. The CDR3 DNA reads TGTGCCAGCAGCCAGGGCCGGGACAGGGGCCCCACTTGGGGCTATGGCTACACCTTC. Residues: CASSQGRDRGPTWGYGYTF.

This clone was counted once. The rearrangement joins TRBV2 to TRBJ1-4, with 10 nucleotides matching TRBD1. CDR1 SNHLY and CDR2 FYNNEI come from the germline V gene. The CDR3 covers 14 residues. With V trimmed by 4 bases and J by 7 bases, 3 bases remained unmatched. The CDR3 loop reads CASSGTGGIEKLFF. The CDR3 bases are TGTGCCAGCAGTGGGACAGGGGGGATTGAAAAACTGTTTTTT.